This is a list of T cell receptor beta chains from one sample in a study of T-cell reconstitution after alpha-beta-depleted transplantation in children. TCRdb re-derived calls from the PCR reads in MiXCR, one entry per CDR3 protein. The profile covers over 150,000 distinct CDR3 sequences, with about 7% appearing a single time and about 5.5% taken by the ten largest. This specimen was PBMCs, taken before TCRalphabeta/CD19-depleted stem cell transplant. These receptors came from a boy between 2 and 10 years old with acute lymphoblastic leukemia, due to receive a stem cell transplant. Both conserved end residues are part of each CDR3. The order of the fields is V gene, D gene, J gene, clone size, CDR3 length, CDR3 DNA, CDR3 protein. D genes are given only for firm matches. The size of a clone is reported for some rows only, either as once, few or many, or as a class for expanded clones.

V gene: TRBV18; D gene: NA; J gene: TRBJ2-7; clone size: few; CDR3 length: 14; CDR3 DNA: TGTGCCAGCTCCCTCAGGGAAACCTCCTACGAGCAGTACTTC; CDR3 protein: CASSLRETSYEQYF
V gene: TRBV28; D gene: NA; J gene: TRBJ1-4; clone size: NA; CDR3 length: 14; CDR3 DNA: TGTGCCAGCAGTTTAATGTCGACTAATGAAAAACTGTTTTTT; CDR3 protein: CASSLMSTNEKLFF
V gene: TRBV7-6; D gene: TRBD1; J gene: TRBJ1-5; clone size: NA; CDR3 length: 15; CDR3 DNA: TGTGCCAGCAGCTCACAGGGGGCCTACAATCAGCCCCAGCATTTT; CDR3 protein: CASSSQGAYNQPQHF
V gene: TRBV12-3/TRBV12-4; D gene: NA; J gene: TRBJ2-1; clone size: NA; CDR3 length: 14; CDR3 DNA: TGTGCCAGCAGTTTATGGGAGGCCTACAATGAGCAGTTCTTC; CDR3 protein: CASSLWEAYNEQFF
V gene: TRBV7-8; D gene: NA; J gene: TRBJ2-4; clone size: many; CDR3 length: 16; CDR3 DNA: TGTGCCAGCAGCCTAGTGCCTGCAGGAGCCAAAAACATTCAGTACTTC; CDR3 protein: CASSLVPAGAKNIQYF
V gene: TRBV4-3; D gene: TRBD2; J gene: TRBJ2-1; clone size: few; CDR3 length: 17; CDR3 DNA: TGCGCCAGCAGCCAAGATCGGGGGGGGTTCTCCTACAATGAGCAGTTCTTC; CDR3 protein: CASSQDRGGFSYNEQFF
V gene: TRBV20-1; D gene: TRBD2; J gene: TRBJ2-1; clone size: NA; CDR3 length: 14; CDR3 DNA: TGCAGTGCTATTTCGGGACTAGTCTACAATGAGCAGTTCTTC; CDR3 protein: CSAISGLVYNEQFF
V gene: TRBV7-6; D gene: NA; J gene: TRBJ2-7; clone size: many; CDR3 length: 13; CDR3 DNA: TGTGCCAGCAGCCAGTCATGGAACCGCGAGCAGTACTTC; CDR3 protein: CASSQSWNREQYF
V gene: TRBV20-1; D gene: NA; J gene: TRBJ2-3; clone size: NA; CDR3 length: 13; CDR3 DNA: TGCAGTGCTCGAATGCGGTACGCAGATACGCAGTATTTT; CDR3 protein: CSARMRYADTQYF
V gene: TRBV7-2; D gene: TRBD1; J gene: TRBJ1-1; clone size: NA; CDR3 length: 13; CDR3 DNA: TGTGCCAGCAGCCCAGGACAGGTTGGTGACGCTTTCTTT; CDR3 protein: CASSPGQVGDAFF
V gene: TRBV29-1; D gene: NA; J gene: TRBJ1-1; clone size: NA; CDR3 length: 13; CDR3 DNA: TGCAGCGTTGATCCAGCGACCGTTACTGAAGCTTTCTTT; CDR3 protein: CSVDPATVTEAFF
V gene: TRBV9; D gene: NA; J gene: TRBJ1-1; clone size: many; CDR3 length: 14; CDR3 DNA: TGTGCCAGCAGCCCCGGTCTAGAGAGTGCTGAAGCTTTCTTT; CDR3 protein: CASSPGLESAEAFF
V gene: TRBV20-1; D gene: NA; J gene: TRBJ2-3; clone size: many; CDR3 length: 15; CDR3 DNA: TGCAGTGCTAGAGATAACGCGGGGCCGACAGATACGCAGTATTTT; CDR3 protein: CSARDNAGPTDTQYF
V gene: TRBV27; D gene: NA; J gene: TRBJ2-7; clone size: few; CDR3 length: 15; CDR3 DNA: TGTGCCAGCAGTTTATGGTACGGGGCTGGCTACGAGCAGTACTTC; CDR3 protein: CASSLWYGAGYEQYF
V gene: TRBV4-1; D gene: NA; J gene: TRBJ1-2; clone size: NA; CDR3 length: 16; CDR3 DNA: TGCGCCAGCAGCCAAGATTCAACAGGGACTTTCTATGGCTACACCTTC; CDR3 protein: CASSQDSTGTFYGYTF
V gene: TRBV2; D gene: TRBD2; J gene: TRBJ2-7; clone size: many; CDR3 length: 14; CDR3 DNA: TGTGCCAGCACCTACAAGGGAGGGCGCGACGAGCAGTACTTC; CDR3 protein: CASTYKGGRDEQYF
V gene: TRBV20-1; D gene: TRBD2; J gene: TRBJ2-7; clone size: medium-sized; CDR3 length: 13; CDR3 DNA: TGCAGTGCTAGGAAAGCGGGAATGTACGAGCAGTACTTC; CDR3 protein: CSARKAGMYEQYF
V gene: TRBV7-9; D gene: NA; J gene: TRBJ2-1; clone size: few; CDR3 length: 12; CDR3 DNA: TGTGCCAGCACCGTACAGGACAATGAGCAGTTCTTC; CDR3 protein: CASTVQDNEQFF
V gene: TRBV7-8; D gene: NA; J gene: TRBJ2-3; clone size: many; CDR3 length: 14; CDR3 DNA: TGTGCCAGCAGCTCGGGGGCTAGCACAGATACGCAGTATTTT; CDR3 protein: CASSSGASTDTQYF
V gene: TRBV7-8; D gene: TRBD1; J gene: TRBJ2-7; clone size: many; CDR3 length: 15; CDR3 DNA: TGTGCCAGCAGCTTCCCGGGACAGGGGGCCTACGAGCAGTACTTC; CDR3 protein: CASSFPGQGAYEQYF
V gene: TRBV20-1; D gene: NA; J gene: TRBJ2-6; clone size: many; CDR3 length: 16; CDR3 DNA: TGCAGTGCTAGAGCCGGGTCCAGCTCTGGGGCCAACGTCCTGACTTTC; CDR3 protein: CSARAGSSSGANVLTF
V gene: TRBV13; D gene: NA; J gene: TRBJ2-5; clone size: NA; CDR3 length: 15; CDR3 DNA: TGTGCCAGCAGCTTATGGTCCAGGGGGGGGGAGACCCAGTACTTC; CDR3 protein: CASSLWSRGGETQYF
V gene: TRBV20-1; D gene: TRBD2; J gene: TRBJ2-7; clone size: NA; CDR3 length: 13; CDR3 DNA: TGCAGTGCCCAAGCGGGAAACAAGGACGAGCAGTACTTC; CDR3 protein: CSAQAGNKDEQYF
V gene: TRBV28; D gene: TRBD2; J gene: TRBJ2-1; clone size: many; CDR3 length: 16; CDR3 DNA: TGTGCCAGCAGTTTCGAGGGGCGGGAGGCCTTGAATGAGCAGTTCTTC; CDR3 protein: CASSFEGREALNEQFF
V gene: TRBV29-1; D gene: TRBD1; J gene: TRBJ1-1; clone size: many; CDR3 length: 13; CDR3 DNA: TGCAGCGCTTGGACAGGGGGCGAGACTGAAGCTTTCTTT; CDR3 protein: CSAWTGGETEAFF
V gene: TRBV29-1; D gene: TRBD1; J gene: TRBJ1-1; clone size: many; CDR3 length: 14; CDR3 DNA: TGCGGAGCAACATCAGACAGGGGAGGCACTGAAGCTTTCTTT; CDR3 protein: CGATSDRGGTEAFF
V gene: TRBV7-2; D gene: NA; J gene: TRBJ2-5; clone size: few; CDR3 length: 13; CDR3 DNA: TGTGCCAGCAGCCCGGGTCCTCAAGAGACCCAGTACTTC; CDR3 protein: CASSPGPQETQYF
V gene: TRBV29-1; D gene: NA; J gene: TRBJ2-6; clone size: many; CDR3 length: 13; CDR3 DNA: TGCAGCGTTGTGGTCTCTGGGGCCAACGTCCTGACTTTC; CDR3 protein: CSVVVSGANVLTF
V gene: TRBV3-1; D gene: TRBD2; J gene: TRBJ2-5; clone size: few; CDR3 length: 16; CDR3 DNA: TGTGCCAGCAGCCAAGGTTTAGCGGGGTACCAAGAGACCCAGTACTTC; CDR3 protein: CASSQGLAGYQETQYF
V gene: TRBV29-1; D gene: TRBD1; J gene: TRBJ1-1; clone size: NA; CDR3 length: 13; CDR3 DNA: TGCAGCGTTGGGGGACAGGAGAACACTGAAGCTTTCTTT; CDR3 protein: CSVGGQENTEAFF
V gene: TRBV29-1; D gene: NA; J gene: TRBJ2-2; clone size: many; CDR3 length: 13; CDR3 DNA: TGCAGCGTTGAGCAGGGAGGCACCGGGGAGCTGTTTTTT; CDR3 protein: CSVEQGGTGELFF
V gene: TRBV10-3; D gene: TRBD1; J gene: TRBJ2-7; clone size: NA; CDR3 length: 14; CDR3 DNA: TGTGCCATCAATCCGGGACAGAGCTCCTACGAGCAGTACTTC; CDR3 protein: CAINPGQSSYEQYF
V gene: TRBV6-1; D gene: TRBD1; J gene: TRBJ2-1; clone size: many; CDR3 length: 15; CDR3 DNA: TGTGCCAGCTCCGACAGGGGCTTTTCCTACAATGAGCAGTTCTTC; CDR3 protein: CASSDRGFSYNEQFF
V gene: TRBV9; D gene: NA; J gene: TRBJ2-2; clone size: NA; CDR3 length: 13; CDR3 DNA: TGTGCCAGCAGCGTAGCTGGGTACGGGGAGCTGTTTTTT; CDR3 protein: CASSVAGYGELFF
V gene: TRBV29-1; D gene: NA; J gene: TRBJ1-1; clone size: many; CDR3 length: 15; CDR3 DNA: TGCAGCGTTGACTCGGGGCGAGGGGGGAACACTGAAGCTTTCTTT; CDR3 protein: CSVDSGRGGNTEAFF
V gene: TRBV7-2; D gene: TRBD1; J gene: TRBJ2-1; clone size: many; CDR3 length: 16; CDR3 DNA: TGTGCCAGCAGCTTTTACAGGGGGCGAACCAGCAATGAGCAGTTCTTC; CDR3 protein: CASSFYRGRTSNEQFF
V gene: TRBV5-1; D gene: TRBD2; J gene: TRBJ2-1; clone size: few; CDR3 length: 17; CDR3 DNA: TGCGCCAGCAGCTTGCCCGGGACTAGCGGGATAGGGAGCGAGCAGTTCTTC; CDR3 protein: CASSLPGTSGIGSEQFF
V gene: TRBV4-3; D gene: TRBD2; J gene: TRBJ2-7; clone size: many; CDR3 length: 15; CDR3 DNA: TGCGCCAGCAGCCAAGATGCGGGAGGGTCCTACGAGCAGTACTTC; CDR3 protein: CASSQDAGGSYEQYF
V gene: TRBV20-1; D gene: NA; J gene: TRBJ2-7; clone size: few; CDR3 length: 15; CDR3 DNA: TGCAGTGCTAGTCGGCTAGCGACCACCACCTACGAGCAGTACTTC; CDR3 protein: CSASRLATTTYEQYF
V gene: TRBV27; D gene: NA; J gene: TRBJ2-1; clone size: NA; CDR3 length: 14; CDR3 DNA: TGTGCCAGTTCCCAAGTGGGGGGAGGGGGCGAGCAGTTCTTC; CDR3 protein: CASSQVGGGGEQFF
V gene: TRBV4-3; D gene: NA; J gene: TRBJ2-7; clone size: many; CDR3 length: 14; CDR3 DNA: TGCGCCAGCAGCCAAGACGCAGGGCGGTACGAGCAGTACTTC; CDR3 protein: CASSQDAGRYEQYF
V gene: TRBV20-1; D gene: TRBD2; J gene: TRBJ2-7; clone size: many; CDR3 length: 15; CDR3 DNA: TGCAGTGCTATTCACGGGACTAGCGGGAGGAGGGAGCAGTACTTC; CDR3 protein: CSAIHGTSGRREQYF
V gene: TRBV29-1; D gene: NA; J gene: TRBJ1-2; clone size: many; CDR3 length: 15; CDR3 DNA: TGCAGCGTTGCGGCAGGGCCCCTGGGCGAATCGGGCTACACCTTC; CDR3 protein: CSVAAGPLGESGYTF
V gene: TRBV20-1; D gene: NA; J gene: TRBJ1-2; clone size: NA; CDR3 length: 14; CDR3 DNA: TGCAGTGCTAGAGACCCTGACAGCTTTGGTGGCTACACCTTC; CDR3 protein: CSARDPDSFGGYTF
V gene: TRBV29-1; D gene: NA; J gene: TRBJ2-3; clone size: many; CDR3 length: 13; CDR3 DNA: TGCAGCGTTGAGGACATAGAAACAGATACGCAGTATTTT; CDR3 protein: CSVEDIETDTQYF
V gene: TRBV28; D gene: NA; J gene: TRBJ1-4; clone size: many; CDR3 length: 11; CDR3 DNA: TGTGCCAGCAGTTTCGAGGAAAAACTGTTTTTT; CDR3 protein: CASSFEEKLFF
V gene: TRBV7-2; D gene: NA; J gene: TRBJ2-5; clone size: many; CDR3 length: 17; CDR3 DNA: TGTGCCAGCAGCTTAGGGGCGACTAGATCCCTCCCAGAGACCCAGTACTTC; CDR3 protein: CASSLGATRSLPETQYF
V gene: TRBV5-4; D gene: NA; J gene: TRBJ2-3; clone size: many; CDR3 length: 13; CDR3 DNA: TGTGCCAGCAGCTTACAGCAGCAAGATACGCAGTATTTT; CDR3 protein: CASSLQQQDTQYF
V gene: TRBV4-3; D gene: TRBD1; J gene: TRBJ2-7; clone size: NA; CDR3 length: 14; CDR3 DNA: TGCGCCAGCAGCCAAGATGGGGACAGCTACGAGCAGTACTTC; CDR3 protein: CASSQDGDSYEQYF
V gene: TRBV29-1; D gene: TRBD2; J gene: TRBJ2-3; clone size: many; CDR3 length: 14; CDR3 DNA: TGCAGCGGAGGACCGGGGGGGAGCGCAGATACGCAGTATTTT; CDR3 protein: CSGGPGGSADTQYF
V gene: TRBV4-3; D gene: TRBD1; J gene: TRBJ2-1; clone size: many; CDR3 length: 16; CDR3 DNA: TGCGCCAGCAGCCTGCTTAAGGGACAGGGCCTTAATGAGCAGTTCTTC; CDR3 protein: CASSLLKGQGLNEQFF
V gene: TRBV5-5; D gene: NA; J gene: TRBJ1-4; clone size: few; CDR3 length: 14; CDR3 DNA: NA; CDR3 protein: CASSLYGRMKNCFF
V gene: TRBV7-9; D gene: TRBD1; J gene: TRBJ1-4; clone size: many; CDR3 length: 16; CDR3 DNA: TGTGCCAGCAGCTTACCCCGGACAGGGGGAAATGAAAAACTGTTTTTT; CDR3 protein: CASSLPRTGGNEKLFF
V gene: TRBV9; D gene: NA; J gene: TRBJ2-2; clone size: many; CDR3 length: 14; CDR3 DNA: TGTGCCAGCAGCGTTGGGACTTACACCGGGGAGCTGTTTTTT; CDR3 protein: CASSVGTYTGELFF
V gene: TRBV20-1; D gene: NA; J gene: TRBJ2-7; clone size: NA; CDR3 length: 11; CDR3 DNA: TGCAGTGCTCCCCAGGGCTACGAGCAGTACTTC; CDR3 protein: CSAPQGYEQYF
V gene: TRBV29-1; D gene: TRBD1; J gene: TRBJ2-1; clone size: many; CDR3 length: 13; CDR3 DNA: TGCAGCGTCTCACTGCAGGGGGACAATGAGCAGTTCTTC; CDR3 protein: CSVSLQGDNEQFF
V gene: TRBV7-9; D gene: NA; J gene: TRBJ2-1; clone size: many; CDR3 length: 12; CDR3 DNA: TGTGCCAGCAGCTTACTTCAGACAGAGCAGTTCTTC; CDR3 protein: CASSLLQTEQFF
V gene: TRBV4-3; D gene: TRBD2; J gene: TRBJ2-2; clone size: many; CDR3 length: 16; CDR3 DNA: TGCGCCAGCAGCCAGAAGCGGGGGTCTTCCACCGGGGAGCTGTTTTTT; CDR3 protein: CASSQKRGSSTGELFF
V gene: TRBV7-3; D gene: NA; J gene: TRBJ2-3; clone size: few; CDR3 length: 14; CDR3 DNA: TGTGCCAGCAGCTCAAAGGGGGGCACAGATACGCAGTATTTT; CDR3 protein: CASSSKGGTDTQYF